A single TCR beta chain is shown here with its context. Its antigen specificity is not known. Each CD8+ T cell subset was flow-sorted in triplicate, and around 300,000 cells per subset were placed directly into RLT lysis buffer. To exclude memory contaminants, naive CD8+ T cells were stringently defined as CD45RO-CCR7+CD27+CD95-. Peripheral blood mononuclear cells were isolated from buffy coats by standard density gradient centrifugation. Naive CXCR3-negative and CXCR3-positive CD8+ T cells were flow-sorted on a FACSAria III. Total RNA was extracted from sorted cells with an RNeasy Mini Kit. Per the germline V gene (reference sequence), MNHNY is the CDR1 and SVGAGI is the CDR2. There are 14 amino acids in the CDR3, from cysteine to phenylalanine inclusive. The coding DNA is unavailable. The sample comes from a study of CXCR3-negative and CXCR3-positive naive CD8 T cells (dated by TCRdb to 2018 to 2020). In the study overall: Roughly 150 million TRB reads were obtained in total, roughly 1.5 +/- 0.3 million reads per library. The TRBV-TRBJ cluster analysis covered naive subsets from about 5 donors and memory cells from 3 donors. Diversity and physicochemical repertoire analyses were performed on about eleven donors pooled from two independent experiments. Broad study findings and their caveats: Compared with CXCR3-negative naive cells, CXCR3-positive naive cells had TRB CDR3s with higher hydrophobicity (lower Kidera factor 4), lower energy, and higher strength and volume indices. Surface CD5, linked to self-reactivity in mice, was comparable between naive subsets; TCR interaction strength was therefore also inferred from TRB CDR3 physicochemical properties. Repertoire diversity was comparably high in both naive subsets but much lower in memory CD8+ T cells. TRBV-TRBJ usage was similar between naive CXCR3-negative and CXCR3-positive cells from the same donor, while memory cells showed distinct patterns. Freshly isolated PBMCs were used for most assays because CXCR3 expression went down partially after cryopreservation.

Instrument used: NextSeq 550. The Human TCR Profiling Kit (MiLaboratory) was used to make UMI-labeled 5' RACE TRB cDNA libraries. cDNA synthesis used the entire amount of extracted RNA, and PCR amplification then used the entire amount of cDNA produced. Libraries were prepared in parallel with an identical number of PCR cycles. On the authors' methods: With a requirement of at least two reads per UMI, MIGEC and MiXCR extracted about 53,000 +/- 9,400 unique UMI-labeled TRB cDNA molecules per library. On average, each library contained approximately 40,000 +/- 10,000 functional in-frame TRB CDR3 nucleotide clonotypes without stop codons. Diversity metrics, including normalized Shannon-Wiener and Chao1, were computed in VDJtools after downsampling to 5000 UMI-labeled TRB molecules per sample. VDJtools computed clonotype-size-weighted physicochemical properties of the central five CDR3 residues: interaction energy, strength, volume and Kidera factor 4. After TCRdb reprocessed the reads, each CDR3 protein sequence was kept as one row, without DNA. The V and J calls and clone size are TCRdb's, not the authors'. The data table for this sample lists tens of thousands of distinct CDR3 sequences. Of the sample, around 0.58% falls within the top ten clones.

The receptor comes from a human donor in good health. Some clones in this sample may be carry-over from other donors' samples. The V and J segments used are TRBV6-6 and TRBJ2-1. Sequenced input: naive CXCR3+ CD8+ T cells from blood. The cell subset or site label on this specimen signifies: CD45RO-CCR7+CD27+CD95- naive CD8+ T cells expressing CXCR3 (TNR3+). The CDR3 has the sequence CASSYSNSYNEQFF.